This T cell receptor beta chain is from a study of blood T cell repertoires in COVID-19 (dated by TCRdb to the early 2020s). A note on the overall study: The collaborator samples originated in the United States, Italy and Spain and spanned the acute and convalescent phases of COVID-19. The material from the prospective study consisted of cDNA or gDNA derived from T cells, B-cell-depleted T cells, or PBMCs. Subjects who had been exposed to COVID-19, were actively infected with it, or had recovered from it provided the deeply sampled blood TCRbeta repertoires that made up the dataset. The repertoires were released in a freely available public database meant as a resource for research on the immune response to SARS-CoV-2. Samples were obtained from the ongoing ImmuneRACE study (first 160 participants) and from 1,000 to 1,500 subjects provided by 6 global collaborators. Sample metadata almost always included a de-identified subject ID, COVID-19 status, age in years and sex. Where HLA class I and class II types were available, the types were taken from metadata supplied by the sample provider, not from assay-based typing.

Each collaborating institution followed its own protocols to collect whole blood in K2EDTA tubes. Collaborator samples were shipped for TCRbeta analysis as frozen whole blood, isolated PBMCs, or DNA extracted from either sample type. As for this clone: The antigen this receptor binds is unknown. No much larger clone exists at a distance of one base, and base qualities are not known.

The CDR3 measures 16 amino acids from cysteine to phenylalanine. Only the CDR3 region is kept as DNA, spanning 48 bases read in frame from base 1. Between the V and J ends, shortened by 4 bases and 5 bases respectively, the junction contains 19 bases. The germline V gene (reference sequence) gives CDR1 as SGHNT and CDR2 as YYREEE. Findings and caveats that apply to the study as a whole: The quantity of clinical and demographic metadata differed by source and by participant and was supplied without curation.

TCRbeta CDR3 regions were amplified from genomic DNA by means of the immunoSEQ Assay, a bias-controlled multiplex PCR. Per the original workflow: Within the assay, amplification of reference gene primers was used to estimate how many nucleated cells each sample contained. To quantify the absolute abundance of each unique TCRbeta CDR3 rearrangement, sequence reads were collapsed and filtered. For each sample, productive Simpson clonality was calculated by taking the square root of Simpson's diversity index across productive rearrangements. Entries here come from immuneACCESS through TCRdb and include only in-frame sequences with V and J called. Some clones fail to appear in such tables; in the studies checked, an unresolved V gene covers under half of the shortfall, and the cause of the remainder is unknown. V, J and clone size reflect that table, while D and trimming were determined from the DNA. This sample lists more than 200,000 clones; 88% were detected once. The ten largest account for more than 1.5% of the sample.

The rearrangement combines TRBV5-4 with TRBJ2-1, and perhaps TRBD2 as D gene, on 6 matching bases. This sequence originates from a man aged 70-80 years with acute or convalescent COVID-19. The sequenced sample was peripheral blood. The DNA sequence reads TGTGCCAGCAGCCACACCTTCAGGGTAGCGGACAATGAGCAGTTCTTC. Its protein is CASSHTFRVADNEQFF. Reference TRBV5-4 and TRBJ2-1 genes cover what lies past the CDR3, so the full variable domain is ETGVTQSPTHLIKTRGQQVTLRCSSQSGHNTVSWYQQALGQGPQFIFQYYREEENGRGNFPPRFSGLQFPNYSSELNVNALELDDSALYLCASSHTFRVADNEQFFGPGTRLTVL.